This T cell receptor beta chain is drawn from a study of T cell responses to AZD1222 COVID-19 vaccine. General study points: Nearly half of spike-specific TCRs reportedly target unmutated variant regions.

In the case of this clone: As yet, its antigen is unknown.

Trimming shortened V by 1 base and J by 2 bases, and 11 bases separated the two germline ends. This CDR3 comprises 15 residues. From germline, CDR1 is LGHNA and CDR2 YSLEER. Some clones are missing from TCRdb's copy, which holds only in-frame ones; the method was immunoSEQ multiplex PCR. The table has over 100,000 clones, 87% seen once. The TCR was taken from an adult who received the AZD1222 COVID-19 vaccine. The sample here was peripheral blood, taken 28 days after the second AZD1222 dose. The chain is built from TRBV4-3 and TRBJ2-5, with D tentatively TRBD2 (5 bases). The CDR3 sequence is CASSQGGLIQETQYF. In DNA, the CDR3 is TGCGCCAGCAGCCAAGGAGGACTGATACAAGAGACCCAGTACTTC.